Following are 2 T cell receptor beta chains from one sample sequenced in a study of glioma-infiltrating T cells. Using RNA template, CDR3s of TCR alpha and beta were amplified with iRepertoire arm-PCR. Each CDR3 protein gets one entry after TCRdb re-called the multiplex PCR reads with MiXCR. Among roughly 100,000 distinct CDR3 sequences listed, around 28% were seen once. The sequencing input was glioma tissue, nonneoplastic brain tissue, or PBMCs (not recorded which). The receptor set was obtained from a human donor with low-grade glioma or glioblastoma, undergoing nonglioma brain surgery, or in good health (not recorded which).

This chain connects TRBV28 to TRBJ1-1; D possibly corresponds to TRBD1 (6 bases). Trimming took off 6 bases at V and 4 bases at J, with 12 bases between the two ends. Germline assignment: CDR1 MDHEN and CDR2 SYDVKM. The length of the CDR3 is 13 residues. CDR3 amino acids: CASRAQGGTEAFF. CDR3 in DNA: TGTGCCAGCAGAGCACAGGGAGGCACTGAAGCTTTCTTT.

The table lists this clonotype with many counts. V gene TRBV6-1 combines with J gene TRBJ2-7, with D hard to call. The V end lost 3 bases, the J end lost 2 bases, and 14 bases lay between the germline ends. Germline V lookup: CDR1 MNHNS, CDR2 SASEGT. CDR3 length equals 15 residues. The CDR3 protein is CASSDLSLGTYEQYF. In DNA form, the CDR3 reads TGTGCCAGCAGTGACCTTAGCCTTGGGACCTACGAGCAGTACTTC.